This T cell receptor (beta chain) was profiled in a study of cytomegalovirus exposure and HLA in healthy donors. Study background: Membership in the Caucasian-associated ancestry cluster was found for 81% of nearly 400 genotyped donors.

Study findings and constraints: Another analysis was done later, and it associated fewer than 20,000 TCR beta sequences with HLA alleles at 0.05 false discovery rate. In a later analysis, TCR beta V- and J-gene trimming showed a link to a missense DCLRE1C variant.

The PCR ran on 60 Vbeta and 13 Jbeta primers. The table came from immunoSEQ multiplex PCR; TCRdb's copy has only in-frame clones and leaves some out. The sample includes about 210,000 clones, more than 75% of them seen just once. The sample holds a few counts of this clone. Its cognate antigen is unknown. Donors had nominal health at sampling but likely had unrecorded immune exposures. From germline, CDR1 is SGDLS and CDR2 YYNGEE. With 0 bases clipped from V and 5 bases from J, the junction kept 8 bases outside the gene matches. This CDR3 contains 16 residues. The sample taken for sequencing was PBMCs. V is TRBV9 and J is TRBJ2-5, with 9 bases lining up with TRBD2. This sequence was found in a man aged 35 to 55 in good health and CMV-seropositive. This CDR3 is CASSVGSGTSYETQYF. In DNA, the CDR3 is TGTGCCAGCAGCGTAGGGTCAGGGACTAGCTATGAGACCCAGTACTTC.